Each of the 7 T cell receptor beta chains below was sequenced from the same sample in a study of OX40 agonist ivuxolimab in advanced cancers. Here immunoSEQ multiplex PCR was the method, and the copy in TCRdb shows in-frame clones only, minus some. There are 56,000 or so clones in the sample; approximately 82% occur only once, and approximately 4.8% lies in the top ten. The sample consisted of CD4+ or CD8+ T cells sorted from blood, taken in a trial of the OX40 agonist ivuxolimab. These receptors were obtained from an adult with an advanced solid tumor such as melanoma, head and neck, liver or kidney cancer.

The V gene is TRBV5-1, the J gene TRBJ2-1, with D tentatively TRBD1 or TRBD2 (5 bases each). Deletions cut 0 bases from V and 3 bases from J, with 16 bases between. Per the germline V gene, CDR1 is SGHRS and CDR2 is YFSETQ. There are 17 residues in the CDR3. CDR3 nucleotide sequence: TGCGCCAGCAGCTTGGAAGTAGACGGGGCTAGCTACAATGAGCAGTTCTTC. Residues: CASSLEVDGASYNEQFF.

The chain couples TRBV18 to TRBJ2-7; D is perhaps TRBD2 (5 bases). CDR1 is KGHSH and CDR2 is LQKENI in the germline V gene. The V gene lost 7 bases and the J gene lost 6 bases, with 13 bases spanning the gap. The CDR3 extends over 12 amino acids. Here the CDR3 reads CASYTSGSEQYF. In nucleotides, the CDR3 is TGTGCCAGCTATACCTCTGGGAGCGAGCAGTACTTC.

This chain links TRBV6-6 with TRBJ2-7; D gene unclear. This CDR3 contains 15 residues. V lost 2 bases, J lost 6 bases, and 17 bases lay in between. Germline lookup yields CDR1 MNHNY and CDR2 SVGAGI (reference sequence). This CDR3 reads CASSYPMAGAFEQYF. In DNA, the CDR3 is TGTGCCAGCAGTTACCCGATGGCCGGAGCCTTCGAGCAGTACTTC.

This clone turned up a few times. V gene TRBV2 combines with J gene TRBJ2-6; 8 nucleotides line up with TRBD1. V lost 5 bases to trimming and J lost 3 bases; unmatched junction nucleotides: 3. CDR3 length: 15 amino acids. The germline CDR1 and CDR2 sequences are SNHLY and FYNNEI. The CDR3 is CASSPRGHGANVLTF. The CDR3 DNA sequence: TGTGCCAGCAGTCCCAGGGGGCATGGGGCCAACGTCCTGACTTTC.

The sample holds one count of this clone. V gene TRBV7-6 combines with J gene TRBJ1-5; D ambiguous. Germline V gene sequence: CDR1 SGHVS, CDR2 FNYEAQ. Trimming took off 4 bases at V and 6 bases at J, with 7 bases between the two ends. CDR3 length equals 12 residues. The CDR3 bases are TGTGCCAGCAGCTGGATGGGTCAGCCCCAGCATTTT. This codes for CASSWMGQPQHF.

CDR3 residues: CASSRTAHTQYF. CDR3 DNA sequence: TGTGCCAGCAGCCGGACAGCTCATACGCAGTATTTT. The V gene is TRBV28, the J gene TRBJ2-3; D is perhaps TRBD1 (6 bases). V was cut by 6 bases and J by 7 bases, with 11 bases left in between. Germline CDR1 reads MDHEN; CDR2 reads SYDVKM. The CDR3 is 12 residues long. The full variable domain, its missing parts supplied by reference TRBV28 and TRBJ2-3, is DVKVTQSSRYLVKRTGEKVFLECVQDMDHENMFWYRQDPGLGLRLIYFSYDVKMKEKGDIPEGYSVSREKKERFSLILESASTNQTSMYLCASSRTAHTQYFGPGTRLTVL.

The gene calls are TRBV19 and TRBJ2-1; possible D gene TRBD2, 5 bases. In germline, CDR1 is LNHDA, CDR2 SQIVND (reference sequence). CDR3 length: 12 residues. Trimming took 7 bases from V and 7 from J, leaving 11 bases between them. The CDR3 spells CASKNRRNEQFF. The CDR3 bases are TGTGCCAGTAAAAATAGGAGGAATGAGCAGTTCTTC.